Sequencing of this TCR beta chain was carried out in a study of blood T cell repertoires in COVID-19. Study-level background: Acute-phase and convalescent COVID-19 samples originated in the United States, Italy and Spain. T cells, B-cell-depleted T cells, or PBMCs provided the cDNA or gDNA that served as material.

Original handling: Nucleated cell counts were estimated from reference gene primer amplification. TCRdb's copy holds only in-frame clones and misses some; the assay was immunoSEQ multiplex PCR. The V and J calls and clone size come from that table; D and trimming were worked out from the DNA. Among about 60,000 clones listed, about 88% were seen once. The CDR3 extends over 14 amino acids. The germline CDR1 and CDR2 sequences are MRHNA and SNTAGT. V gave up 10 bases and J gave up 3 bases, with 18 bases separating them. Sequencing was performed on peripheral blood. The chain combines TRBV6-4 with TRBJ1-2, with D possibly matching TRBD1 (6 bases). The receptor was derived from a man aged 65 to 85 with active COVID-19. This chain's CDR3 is CATDRTGSHYGYTF. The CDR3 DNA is TGTGCCACCGACCGTACAGGGAGCCACTATGGCTACACCTTC.